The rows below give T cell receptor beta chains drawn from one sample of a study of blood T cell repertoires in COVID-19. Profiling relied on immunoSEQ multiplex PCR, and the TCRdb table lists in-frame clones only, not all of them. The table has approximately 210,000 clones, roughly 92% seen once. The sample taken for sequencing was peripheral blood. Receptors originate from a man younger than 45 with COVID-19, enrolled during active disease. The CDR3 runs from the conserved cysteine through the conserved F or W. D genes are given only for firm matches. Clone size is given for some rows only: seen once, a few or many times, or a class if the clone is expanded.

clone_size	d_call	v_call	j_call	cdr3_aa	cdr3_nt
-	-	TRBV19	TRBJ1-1	CASSIRGTTTEAFF	TGTGCCAGTAGTATTCGGGGGACTACCACTGAAGCTTTCTTT
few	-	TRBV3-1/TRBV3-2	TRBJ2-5	CASSQVGLVRHPGETQYF	TGTGCCAGCAGCCAAGTGGGCTTGGTCCGGCACCCGGGGGAGACCCAGTACTTC
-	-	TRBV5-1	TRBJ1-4	CASSLSQGTNEKLFF	TGCGCCAGCAGCTTGAGTCAGGGCACTAATGAAAAACTGTTTTTT
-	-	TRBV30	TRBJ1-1	CAWNAGNTEAFF	TGTGCCTGGAATGCAGGGAACACTGAAGCTTTCTTT
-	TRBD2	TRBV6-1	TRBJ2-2	CASSDDRGGRELFF	TGTGCCAGCAGTGATGATAGGGGAGGGAGGGAGCTGTTTTTT
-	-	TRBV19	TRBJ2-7	CASSMGQGYEQYF	TGTGCCAGTAGTATGGGGCAGGGCTACGAGCAGTACTTC
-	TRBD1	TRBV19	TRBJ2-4	CASSTGTGGYLDIQYF	TGTGCCAGTAGTACAGGGACAGGGGGCTATCTTGACATTCAGTACTTC
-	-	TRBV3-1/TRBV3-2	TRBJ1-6	CASSQSLGDSPLHF	TGTGCCAGCAGCCAAAGTCTCGGGGATTCACCCCTCCACTTT
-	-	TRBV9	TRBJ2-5	CASSVELRGETQYF	TGTGCCAGCAGCGTAGAACTAAGGGGAGAGACCCAGTACTTC
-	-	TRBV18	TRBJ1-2	CASSPPGQTNYGYTF	TGTGCCAGCTCACCACCGGGCCAGACTAACTATGGCTACACCTTC
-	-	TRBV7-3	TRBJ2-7	CASSLGGTDSYEQYF	TGTGCCAGCAGCCTTGGCGGGACTGACTCCTACGAGCAGTACTTC
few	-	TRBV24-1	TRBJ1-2	CATSDLQAGVYGYTF	TGTGCCACCAGTGATTTGCAGGCAGGGGTCTATGGCTACACCTTC
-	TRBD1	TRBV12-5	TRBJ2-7	CASGNRDRSYEQYF	TGTGCTAGTGGTAACCGGGACAGATCCTACGAGCAGTACTTC
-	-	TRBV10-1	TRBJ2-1	CASSEREIYSYNEQFF	TGCGCCAGCAGTGAGCGGGAAATTTATTCCTACAATGAGCAGTTCTTC
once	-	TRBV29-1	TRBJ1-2	CSVARRQNYGYTF	TGCAGCGTCGCGCGAAGACAAAACTATGGCTACACCTTC
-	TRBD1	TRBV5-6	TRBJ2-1	CASSFRQGPLSYNEQFF	TGTGCCAGCAGCTTTCGACAGGGGCCACTTTCCTACAATGAGCAGTTCTTC
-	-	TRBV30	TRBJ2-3	CAWRVGGSDTQYF	TGTGCCTGGAGGGTCGGGGGTAGTGATACGCAGTATTTT
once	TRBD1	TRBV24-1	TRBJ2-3	CAAASGTGSTDTQYF	TGTGCCGCTGCCTCCGGGACAGGGAGCACAGATACGCAGTATTTT
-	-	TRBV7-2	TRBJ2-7	CASSGGPSGLYEQYF	TGTGCCAGCAGCGGGGGTCCCAGCGGGCTCTACGAGCAGTACTTC
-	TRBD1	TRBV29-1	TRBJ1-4	CSAVRGRGEKLFF	TGCAGCGCCGTCAGGGGGAGAGGAGAAAAACTGTTTTTT
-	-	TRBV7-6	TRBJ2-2	CASSLRGLGFNTGELFF	TGTGCCAGCAGCTTACGGGGGTTGGGATTTAACACCGGGGAGCTGTTTTTT